These 29 T cell receptor beta chains share one sample of origin, sequenced in a study of blood T cell repertoires in COVID-19. Profiled with immunoSEQ multiplex PCR; TCRdb holds only in-frame clones, not every one. The top ten clones hold approximately 4.7% of a sample with fewer than 200,000 clones, around four fifths of them seen once. The source material was PBMCs or T cells enriched from blood (not recorded which). The receptor source for this set is a woman between 45 and 60 years old who had recovered from COVID-19.

The J gene is TRBJ1-5, the V gene TRBV19; perhaps TRBD1 as D (5 bases). Trimming took 3 bases from V and 1 from J, leaving 10 bases between them. CDR1 is LNHDA and CDR2 is SQIVND in the germline V gene (reference sequence). The CDR3 runs to 15 residues. DNA for the CDR3: TGTGCCAGTAGTATCCCAGGGTCCAGCAATCAGCCCCAGCATTTT. Translation gives CASSIPGSSNQPQHF.

In this sample, this clone turned up once. The chain employs TRBV10-3 and TRBJ1-4; 7 bases agree with TRBD1. CDR1 is ENHRY and CDR2 is SYGVKD in the germline V gene. The ends lost 8 bases at V and 5 bases at J; junction bases unmatched: 5. This CDR3 is 13 amino acids long. CDR3 coding DNA: TGTGCCATCTCCCAGGGGGGCAATGAAAAACTGTTTTTT. This translates into CAISQGGNEKLFF.

This chain uses TRBV29-1 with TRBJ2-3; the D gene is possibly TRBD2 (6 bases). V dropped 4 bases and J dropped 4 bases, with 15 bases sitting between them. The CDR3 has 14 amino acids. Per germline, CDR1 SQVTM and CDR2 ANQGSEA. CDR3 protein: CSVVLSAGSDTQYF. The CDR3 nucleotides read TGCAGCGTTGTTTTATCGGCGGGATCAGATACGCAGTATTTT.

This chain joins TRBV28 and TRBJ1-1; D unresolved. CDR1 and CDR2 (germline): MDHEN, SYDVKM. The CDR3 has 11 residues. The V and J ends lost 10 bases and 5 bases respectively, with 11 bases between them. The CDR3 DNA reads as TGTGCCACCCTCCAGGCTACTGAAGCTTTCTTT. Its protein product is CATLQATEAFF. Filled out from reference TRBV28 and TRBJ1-1, the complete variable domain reads DVKVTQSSRYLVKRTGEKVFLECVQDMDHENMFWYRQDPGLGLRLIYFSYDVKMKEKGDIPEGYSVSREKKERFSLILESASTNQTSMYLCATLQATEAFFGQGTRLTVV.

V and J are TRBV11-2 and TRBJ1-2; TRBD1 aligns across 7 bases. V was clipped by 6 bases and J by 1 base; unmatched bases: 17. CDR1 and CDR2 (germline): SGHAT, FQNNGV. This CDR3 has 18 residues. CDR3 residues: CASSSVRGGPSNNYGYTF. Here the CDR3 DNA reads TGTGCCAGCAGTTCGGTCAGAGGGGGCCCATCGAATAACTATGGCTACACCTTC.

V and J are TRBV25-1 and TRBJ2-5; 9 bases match TRBD1. V gave up 6 bases and J gave up 5 bases; unmatched junction bases: 10. Germline-derived CDR1 and CDR2 are MGHDK and SYGVNS. This CDR3 comprises 15 residues. The CDR3 DNA is TGTGCCAGCAGCCCCCCGGACAGGGGACGGGAGACCCAGTACTTC. Protein sequence: CASSPPDRGRETQYF.

V and J are TRBV14 and TRBJ1-1; perhaps TRBD1 as D (6 bases). The germline V gene has CDR1 SGHDN and CDR2 FVKESK. Trimming took off 4 bases at V and 2 bases at J, with 23 bases between the two ends. The CDR3 runs 18 residues. CDR3 in amino acids: CASSPLQGMGDFNTEAFF. In DNA, the CDR3 is TGTGCCAGCAGCCCTCTACAGGGTATGGGAGATTTCAACACTGAAGCTTTCTTT.

The rearrangement links TRBV18 to TRBJ1-4; D is perhaps TRBD1 (6 bases). This CDR3 has 15 amino acids. V shed 5 bases and J shed 6 bases, with 16 bases lying between them. The germline V gene has CDR1 KGHSH and CDR2 LQKENI. DNA of the CDR3: TGTGCCAGCTCATCCTATACGGGACAAGATGAAAAACTGTTTTTT. Residues: CASSSYTGQDEKLFF.

This chain links TRBV15 with TRBJ1-1; D is perhaps TRBD1 (6 bases). Trimming stripped 0 bases from V and 7 bases from J, with 15 bases between. This CDR3 is built from 15 residues. Germline lookup yields CDR1 LNHNV and CDR2 YYDKDF (reference sequence). DNA of the CDR3: TGTGCCACCAGCAGAGATAGGGGGAACCTCGGTGAAGCTTTCTTT. This encodes CATSRDRGNLGEAFF.

The chain combines TRBV25-1 with TRBJ1-2; 7 nucleotides match TRBD1. CDR1 is MGHDK and CDR2 is SYGVNS in the germline V gene. The J segment lost 7 bases and the V segment lost 5 bases, leaving 4 bases of the junction unmatched. This CDR3 is built from 12 residues. CDR3 nucleotide sequence: TGTGCCAGCAGTAACAGGGGAGGTGGCTACACCTTC. Protein: CASSNRGGGYTF.

The chain has TRBV6-2 or TRBV6-3 and TRBJ1-5, with TRBD1 identical over 8 bases. The CDR3 length is 15 residues. Per the germline V gene, CDR1 is MNHEY and CDR2 is SVGEGT. The V and J ends lost 5 bases and 2 bases, in that order; junction bases with no gene match: 5. The CDR3 DNA reads as TGTGCCAGCAGTCCGGGACAGGCAGGCAATCAGCCCCAGCATTTT. Its translation: CASSPGQAGNQPQHF.

This clone was recorded only once. V is TRBV28 and J is TRBJ1-1; tentative D call: TRBD1 (5 bases). The CDR3 is 18 residues long. Between the trimmed V and J ends, which lost 6 bases and 0 bases, there was a span of 23 bases. From germline, CDR1 is MDHEN and CDR2 SYDVKM. In nucleotides, the CDR3 is TGTGCCAGCAGCCGTAGACAGATTTTCGTCCGGATGAACACTGAAGCTTTCTTT. Protein sequence: CASSRRQIFVRMNTEAFF.

The chain couples TRBV5-6 to TRBJ1-5; 9 positions match TRBD1. The CDR3 runs to 14 residues. After removal of 4 bases from V and 7 bases from J, the junction contained 6 bases not matched to a gene. Germline lookup yields CDR1 SGHDT and CDR2 YYEEEE. The CDR3 sequence: CASSRQGGGQPQHF. The CDR3 DNA reads TGTGCCAGCAGCCGACAGGGGGGAGGCCAGCCCCAGCATTTT.

The chain links TRBV3-1 (or the pseudogene TRBV3-2) to TRBJ1-3; 7 bases map to TRBD1. With 4 bases clipped from V and 4 bases from J, the junction kept 7 bases outside the gene matches. Germline V CDR1 and CDR2: LGHDT, YNNKEL (reference sequence). The CDR3 covers 15 residues. In DNA form, the CDR3 reads TGTGCCAGCAGCCGGGGACAGCAGATCGGAAACACCATATATTTT. Residues: CASSRGQQIGNTIYF.

The V and J genes are TRBV19 and TRBJ1-4, with D perhaps matching TRBD1 (6 bases). The length of the CDR3 is 14 residues. The germline V gene has CDR1 LNHDA and CDR2 SQIVND (reference sequence). V shed 7 bases and J shed 7 bases, with 16 bases lying between them. The CDR3 here is CASTQDSRLEKLFF. The CDR3 region has the DNA TGTGCCAGTACCCAGGACAGTAGGCTTGAAAAACTGTTTTTT.

This clone was seen only once. The chain carries TRBV28 and TRBJ1-1; D uncertain. Between the trimmed V and J ends, which lost 6 bases and 1 base, there was a span of 6 bases. Germline CDR1 reads MDHEN; CDR2 reads SYDVKM. This CDR3 spans 12 amino acids. The CDR3 bases are TGTGCCAGCAGGATAGCGAACACTGAAGCTTTCTTT. Translation gives CASRIANTEAFF.

This rearrangement joins TRBV5-1 to TRBJ2-1, with TRBD2 matching over 8 bases. The CDR3 is 14 residues long. Trimming at V came to 3 bases and at J to 7 bases, leaving 6 bases not matched to a gene. Germline-derived CDR1 and CDR2 are SGHRS and YFSETQ. The CDR3 nucleotides are TGCGCCAGCAGCTCCGGGGGGGAAGGGAATGAGCAGTTCTTC. This codes for CASSSGGEGNEQFF.

J is TRBJ1-2 and V is TRBV6-2 or TRBV6-3, with D possibly TRBD1 on 6 matching bases. This CDR3 is 15 amino acids long. Germline V CDR1 and CDR2: MNHEY, SVGEGT. The V gene lost 0 bases and the J gene lost 7 bases, with 15 bases spanning the gap. DNA for the CDR3: TGTGCCAGCAGTTACTCGGGCCGGACAGAGGCTGGCTACACCTTC. Its translation is CASSYSGRTEAGYTF.

The J gene is TRBJ2-1, the V gene TRBV28, with a tentative D call TRBD1 (5 bases). This CDR3 spans 12 amino acids. The germline CDR1 and CDR2 sequences are MDHEN and SYDVKM. V was clipped by 6 bases and J by 3 bases, with 6 bases between them. CDR3 in amino acids: CASRDSYNEQFF. In nucleotides, the CDR3 is TGTGCCAGCAGAGACAGCTACAATGAGCAGTTCTTC.

This clone was recorded once. V gene TRBV9 combines with J gene TRBJ1-1; unclear D gene. V was trimmed by 3 bases and J by 2 bases, leaving 8 bases between them. The germline V gene encodes CDR1 SGDLS and CDR2 YYNGEE. This CDR3 region has 13 residues. The CDR3 DNA sequence: TGTGCCAGCAGCGCAGTTCAAAACACTGAAGCTTTCTTT. Translated, it gives CASSAVQNTEAFF.

This chain joins TRBV7-6 and TRBJ2-7, with 8 bases matching TRBD2. The CDR3 consists of 15 residues. Germline trimming cut 7 bases from V and 4 bases from J; bases unmatched to any gene: 12. The germline CDR1 and CDR2 sequences are SGHVS and FNYEAQ. CDR3 sequence: CASTTPGTRVYEQYV. For the CDR3, the DNA is TGTGCCAGCACCACCCCCGGGACTAGAGTGTACGAGCAGTACGTC.

The rearrangement links TRBV19 to TRBJ1-6, with no clear D. The ends were cut back, 11 bases at V and 7 bases at J, with 18 bases in the middle. The CDR3 runs to 14 residues. Germline-derived CDR1 and CDR2 are LNHDA and SQIVND (reference sequence). The CDR3 reads CACHAGYGNSPLHF. In nucleotides, the CDR3 is TGTGCCTGCCACGCGGGGTACGGCAATTCACCCCTCCACTTT.

The chain carries TRBV9 and TRBJ2-3, with 14 positions matching TRBD2. The J segment lost 2 bases and the V segment lost 0 bases, leaving 5 bases of the junction unmatched. Per the germline V gene, CDR1 is SGDLS and CDR2 is YYNGEE. This CDR3 contains 18 residues. DNA for the CDR3: TGTGCCAGCAGCGTAGAGGGACTAGCGGGGGCGTACACAGATACGCAGTATTTT. Translating it yields CASSVEGLAGAYTDTQYF.

The genes are TRBV19 and TRBJ2-1; 7 bases are a match to TRBD1. The CDR3 is 15 amino acids. Germline V gives CDR1 LNHDA, CDR2 SQIVND (reference sequence). The junction had 7 bases not matched to a gene; V was cut back by 5 bases and J by 3 bases. In DNA form, the CDR3 reads TGTGCCAGTAGTGTTACCGGGACAGTCTACAATGAGCAGTTCTTC. Its protein product is CASSVTGTVYNEQFF.

The chain links TRBV5-1 to TRBJ2-5; 8 bases match TRBD2. The CDR3 is made up of 16 amino acids. From germline, CDR1 is SGHRS and CDR2 YFSETQ. The V segment lost 4 bases and the J segment 5 bases; nucleotides outside the gene matches: 13. CDR3 in amino acids: CASSIQRERFRETQYF. The CDR3 DNA sequence: TGCGCCAGCAGCATCCAGCGGGAGCGGTTCCGGGAGACCCAGTACTTC.

This CDR3 is CASREGAELYGYTF. The CDR3 nucleotides are TGTGCCAGCAGGGAGGGGGCGGAGCTCTATGGCTACACCTTC. V gene TRBV11-2 combines with J gene TRBJ1-2, with 7 bases identical to TRBD1. Losses at the gene ends were 6 bases for V and 4 bases for J; bases not matched to a gene: 8. This CDR3 is 14 amino acids long. The germline V gene encodes CDR1 SGHAT and CDR2 FQNNGV.

The J gene is TRBJ2-7, the V gene TRBV13; 11 bases line up with TRBD1. The CDR3 contains 14 residues. CDR1 and CDR2 (germline): PRHDT, FYEKMQ (reference sequence). The J segment lost 6 bases and the V segment lost 5 bases, leaving 6 bases of the junction unmatched. The CDR3 region is CASSIGQGASEQYV. The CDR3, as DNA: TGTGCCAGCAGCATTGGACAGGGGGCCAGCGAGCAGTACGTC.

The rearrangement links TRBV6-5 to TRBJ2-7; 8 bases map to TRBD1. The CDR3 is 15 amino acids. V trimming: 6 bases; J trimming: 3 bases; junction bases outside the gene matches: 10. The germline V gene has CDR1 MNHEY and CDR2 SVGAGI. The CDR3 region is CASSDGQGPRYEQYV. Here the CDR3 DNA reads TGTGCCAGCAGCGATGGACAGGGCCCCCGCTACGAGCAGTACGTC.

The chain recombines TRBV6-5 with TRBJ1-6; no definite D call. This CDR3 region has 12 residues. Germline V CDR1 and CDR2: MNHEY, SVGAGI. Deletions cut 10 bases from V and 7 bases from J, with 11 bases between. CDR3 protein: CATKGGNSPLHF. CDR3 sequence (DNA): TGTGCCACCAAGGGAGGAAATTCACCCCTCCACTTT.